The source of this T cell receptor (beta chain) is a study of T cell clonality in common variable immunodeficiency. Whole-study findings and limits: CVID subjects shared fewer TCRbeta clones than healthy controls did. Links between repertoire features and CVID complications were heterogeneity-limited.

This clone was found many times. Its target is unknown. Read coverage stops 3 residues before the CDR3 terminus; the germline J gene supplies the remainder. Repertoires were generated with immunoSEQ multiplex PCR, while TCRdb's copy carries only in-frame clones and drops some. The repertoire consists of fewer than 40,000 clones, none detected only once. Germline V lookup: CDR1 MNHNS, CDR2 SASEGT. The CDR3 is 14 amino acids. Deletions cut 1 base from V and 2 bases from J, with 9 bases between. The sequenced material came from peripheral blood mononuclear cells. The clonotype was recovered from a person aged 18-70 years in good health. V is TRBV6-1 and J is TRBJ2-7; D possibly corresponds to TRBD1 (5 bases). The part of the CDR3 DNA that was read is TGTGCCAGCAGTGAAGGTCCAGGGCCCTACGAG. Its translation is CASSEGPGPYE. The CDR3, in full, reads CASSEGPGPYEQYF.